Listed below are T cell receptor beta chains from one sample, sequenced in a study of response to subunit inactivated influenza vaccine. TCRdb reanalysed the RT-PCR reads using MiXCR and keeps one entry per CDR3 protein. The table records some 520,000 distinct CDR3 sequences, approximately 15% of them present only once. The sample here was CD4+ T cells sorted from PBMCs, taken around 25 months after vaccination. These receptors were collected from a man aged 50 to 75 who received an inactivated influenza vaccine. Each CDR3 is given with its conserved first and last residue. The D gene is left open where the match is weak. Clone size appears in some rows only: once, few, many, or a class for an expanded clone.

d_gene: NA; v_gene: TRBV25-1; abundance: NA; j_gene: TRBJ1-2; CDR3aa: CASIGPNYGYTF; CDR3nt: TGTGCCAGCATCGGGCCTAACTATGGCTACACCTTC
d_gene: NA; v_gene: TRBV6-2/TRBV6-3; abundance: NA; j_gene: TRBJ2-4; CDR3aa: CASTKTGTKNIQYF; CDR3nt: TGTGCCAGCACCAAAACAGGGACCAAAAACATTCAGTACTTC
d_gene: TRBD2; v_gene: TRBV12-3/TRBV12-4; abundance: NA; j_gene: TRBJ2-1; CDR3aa: CASRFGGASHEQFF; CDR3nt: TGTGCCAGCAGATTCGGGGGGGCCTCGCATGAGCAGTTCTTC
d_gene: NA; v_gene: TRBV20-1; abundance: NA; j_gene: TRBJ1-5; CDR3aa: CSARLGGDNQPQHF; CDR3nt: TGCAGTGCTCGGCTAGGGGGAGACAATCAGCCCCAGCATTTT
d_gene: TRBD2; v_gene: TRBV2; abundance: NA; j_gene: TRBJ2-7; CDR3aa: CASRSIQLAGSYEQYF; CDR3nt: TGTGCCAGCAGGTCCATTCAACTAGCGGGAAGCTACGAGCAGTACTTC
d_gene: TRBD2; v_gene: TRBV7-2; abundance: NA; j_gene: TRBJ2-5; CDR3aa: CASRIAGEETQYF; CDR3nt: TGTGCCAGCAGAATAGCGGGGGAAGAGACCCAGTACTTC
d_gene: NA; v_gene: TRBV10-3; abundance: few; j_gene: TRBJ1-1; CDR3aa: CAIRTDMNTEAFF; CDR3nt: TGTGCCATCCGGACAGACATGAACACTGAAGCTTTCTTT
d_gene: TRBD1; v_gene: TRBV28; abundance: NA; j_gene: TRBJ2-7; CDR3aa: CASSFGQGASEQYF; CDR3nt: TGTGCCAGCAGTTTTGGTCAGGGGGCCTCCGAGCAGTACTTC
d_gene: NA; v_gene: TRBV10-3; abundance: NA; j_gene: TRBJ2-3; CDR3aa: CAISESTGDTQYF; CDR3nt: TGTGCCATCAGTGAGTCGACGGGGGATACGCAGTATTTT
d_gene: TRBD1; v_gene: TRBV15; abundance: NA; j_gene: TRBJ2-3; CDR3aa: CATSSRQGADTQYF; CDR3nt: TGTGCCACCAGCAGCCGACAGGGGGCGGACACGCAGTATTTT
d_gene: TRBD2; v_gene: TRBV6-6; abundance: NA; j_gene: TRBJ2-5; CDR3aa: CASNGLARETQYF; CDR3nt: TGTGCCAGCAACGGACTAGCTAGAGAGACCCAGTACTTC
d_gene: TRBD2; v_gene: TRBV5-1; abundance: few; j_gene: TRBJ2-1; CDR3aa: CASSLARSSGYNEQFF; CDR3nt: TGCGCCAGCAGCTTGGCTCGGTCTAGCGGGTACAATGAGCAGTTCTTC
d_gene: TRBD1; v_gene: TRBV6-1; abundance: NA; j_gene: TRBJ2-7; CDR3aa: CASAHYRDRGEQYF; CDR3nt: TGTGCCAGCGCGCATTACCGGGACAGGGGCGAGCAGTACTTC
d_gene: NA; v_gene: TRBV20-1; abundance: NA; j_gene: TRBJ2-7; CDR3aa: CSARVSNGHEQYF; CDR3nt: TGCAGTGCTAGAGTTTCGAACGGTCACGAGCAGTACTTC
d_gene: TRBD1; v_gene: TRBV12-3/TRBV12-4; abundance: few; j_gene: TRBJ2-2; CDR3aa: CASSEQGAYTGELFF; CDR3nt: TGTGCCAGCAGTGAACAGGGGGCCTACACCGGGGAGCTGTTTTTT
d_gene: NA; v_gene: TRBV6-1; abundance: few; j_gene: TRBJ1-4; CDR3aa: CASSRGTRLDEKLFF; CDR3nt: TGTGCCAGCAGTCGGGGGACCAGGCTTGATGAAAAACTGTTTTTT
d_gene: NA; v_gene: TRBV5-6; abundance: few; j_gene: TRBJ2-2; CDR3aa: CASSRQGGLVFF; CDR3nt: TGTGCCAGCAGCCGCCAGGGCGGGCTGGTGTTTTTT
d_gene: NA; v_gene: TRBV5-1; abundance: few; j_gene: TRBJ1-5; CDR3aa: CASSLRPRTVNSNQPQHF; CDR3nt: TGCGCCAGCAGCTTACGACCCCGGACAGTTAATAGCAATCAGCCCCAGCATTTT
d_gene: NA; v_gene: TRBV29-1; abundance: few; j_gene: TRBJ1-1; CDR3aa: CSVEVFVKQPKRQSMNTEAFF; CDR3nt: TGCAGCGTTGAGGTTTTTGTGAAGCAGCCGAAAAGACAGAGCATGAACACTGAAGCTTTCTTT
d_gene: NA; v_gene: TRBV20-1; abundance: NA; j_gene: TRBJ2-4; CDR3aa: CSASGTPEGTHIQYF; CDR3nt: TGCAGTGCTTCCGGGACACCCGAAGGGACGCACATTCAGTACTTC
d_gene: NA; v_gene: TRBV6-4; abundance: few; j_gene: TRBJ2-7; CDR3aa: CASSIAAGENYEQYF; CDR3nt: TGTGCCAGCAGTATTGCGGCAGGAGAAAACTACGAGCAGTACTTC
d_gene: NA; v_gene: TRBV5-1; abundance: few; j_gene: TRBJ2-1; CDR3aa: CASSFHDTGFSYNEQFF; CDR3nt: TGCGCCAGCAGTTTTCACGATACAGGCTTCTCCTACAATGAGCAGTTCTTC
d_gene: TRBD2; v_gene: TRBV12-3/TRBV12-4; abundance: NA; j_gene: TRBJ2-3; CDR3aa: CASVLAGGPDTQYF; CDR3nt: TGTGCCAGCGTACTAGCGGGAGGACCAGATACGCAGTATTTT
d_gene: NA; v_gene: TRBV20-1; abundance: NA; j_gene: TRBJ2-1; CDR3aa: CSASRRLRRYNEQFF; CDR3nt: TGCAGTGCTAGTCGAAGACTCCGGCGGTACAATGAGCAGTTCTTC
d_gene: NA; v_gene: TRBV5-1; abundance: many; j_gene: TRBJ2-1; CDR3aa: CASSTDSSEQFF; CDR3nt: TGCGCCAGCAGTACAGACAGTAGTGAGCAGTTCTTC